This TCR beta chain came from a study of blood T cell repertoires in COVID-19. Study-wide context: Sources were T cells, B-cell-depleted T cells, or PBMCs; the material itself was cDNA or gDNA.

Recruitment covered roughly 22 US areas and drew participants whose ages spanned about 18 to 90 years. Donors in Cohort 3 who had recovered were those with two negative PCRs, healthcare professional clearance, or resolution of their symptoms. TCRdb's copy holds only in-frame clones and misses some; the assay was immunoSEQ multiplex PCR. The sample lists just under 250,000 clones; approximately 90% were seen once. Per the germline V gene, CDR1 is LNHDA and CDR2 is SQIVND (reference sequence). This CDR3 is built from 15 residues. V was cut by 5 bases and J by 6 bases, with 17 bases left in between. The chain couples TRBV19 to TRBJ1-5; D is possibly TRBD1 (5 bases). The specimen was PBMCs or T cells enriched from blood (not recorded which). This clonotype was sampled from a woman aged 25 to 39 who had recovered from COVID-19. The CDR3 spells CASSPQDRIGQPQHF. The CDR3, as DNA: TGTGCCAGTAGTCCACAGGATCGAATAGGTCAGCCCCAGCATTTT.